This T cell receptor beta chain was identified during a study of CD8 T cells in ankylosing spondylitis. Study conclusions and caveats: Disease-linked clones bore a CD8+ phenotype, appearing relatively rarely in peripheral blood. Reportedly, matched ankylosing spondylitis synovial fluid was significantly enriched for disease-linked clones. A TCR beta motif of several highly homologous variants seemed to mark ankylosing spondylitis blood.

Libraries for TCR beta were made by quantitative 5'-RACE with molecular barcodes. From the 5' RACE reads, TCRdb called clonotypes with MiXCR, one entry per CDR3 protein. The sample contains around 430,000 distinct CDR3 sequences, roughly 15% of which appear only once. This clonotype has more than one count but fewer than ten. Its antigen is unknown. With 1 base removed from V and 5 bases from J, the gap between germline ends came to 11 bases. Germline V gene data show CDR1 as MNHEY and CDR2 as SMNVEV (reference sequence). The CDR3 totals 14 residues. The TCR was taken from a male donor with ankylosing spondylitis. The sample comprised blood, either unsorted or a sorted T cell fraction (not recorded which). The chain joins TRBV27 to TRBJ1-1; no clear D. CDR3 DNA: TGTGCCAGCAGTTTATACCGTCCCGGGACTGAAGCTTTCTTT. Translated: CASSLYRPGTEAFF.